The sequence of this T cell receptor (beta chain) was determined in a study of CD8 T cells in Susac syndrome. Random hexamers primed reverse transcription of roughly 0.5 to 1 ug RNA. In TCRdb, the immunoSEQ multiplex PCR reads were re-called with MiXCR into one record per CDR3 protein. The sample yields 200,000 or so distinct CDR3 sequences, 90% to 95% seen once. The receptor comes from a human donor with multiple sclerosis. Material: CD4+ T cells from PBMCs.

The DNA of the CDR3 is TGTGCCAGCGGCCCAGGACAGGGGAAAGCCGAGCAGTACTTC. Protein: CASGPGQGKAEQYF. The chain uses TRBV6-5 and TRBJ2-7; 9 positions match TRBD1. The J segment lost 6 bases and the V segment lost 8 bases, leaving 11 bases of the junction unmatched. The CDR3 totals 14 residues. Germline V CDR1 and CDR2: MNHEY, SVGAGI.